What follows is one T cell receptor (beta chain) and its context. Ages ranged from about 18 to 89 years, with residence in around 24 US areas. Among Cohort 3 donors, those recovered had two negative PCRs, clearance, or symptom resolution. Original processing methods: Reference gene primer amplification yielded estimated nucleated cell counts. Clones were read by immunoSEQ multiplex PCR, and TCRdb kept only the in-frame ones, dropping some. That table is the source of V, J and clone size, and D and trimming were worked out from the DNA. The table includes some 150,000 clones, around 85% detected once. V dropped 4 bases and J dropped 4 bases, with 14 bases sitting between them. CDR1 is SGHTA and CDR2 is FQGTGA in the germline V gene. The CDR3 runs to 15 residues. The sample originates from a study of blood T cell repertoires in COVID-19. At the level of the study: Sources were T cells, B-cell-depleted T cells, or PBMCs; the material itself was cDNA or gDNA.

The sample comprised PBMCs or T cells enriched from blood (not recorded which). This clonotype originated in a man aged 50 to 60 who had recovered from COVID-19. The chain recombines TRBV7-3 with TRBJ2-1; D possibly corresponds to TRBD2 (5 bases). The CDR3 nucleotides read TGTGCCAGCAGCTCCACGGGTAGAGGGTACAATGAGCAGTTCTTC. Encoded protein: CASSSTGRGYNEQFF.